The subject of this entry is one TCR beta chain. Its antigen is as yet unknown. Time point in this sample: cycle 4 day 1 (C4D1), after more than five weeks of nivolumab. In every patient, relapse followed autologous stem cell transplantation, while exposure to brentuximab vedotin differed. The sample is drawn from a study of PD-1 blockade in classical Hodgkin lymphoma. Germline CDR1 LGHNA, CDR2 YNFKEQ. This CDR3 has 15 residues. V dropped 3 bases and J dropped 0 bases, with 11 bases sitting between them. Here immunoSEQ multiplex PCR was the method, and the copy in TCRdb shows in-frame clones only, minus some. The sample carries tens of thousands of clones, nearly 90% recorded once. Study-level findings and limits: TCR diversity rose significantly by C4D1 in CD4+ but not CD8+ cells. Complete responders had baseline diversity similar to newly diagnosed patients.

The receptor comes from a human donor with classical Hodgkin lymphoma. Sequences were derived from peripheral blood mononuclear cells (PBMCs), sampled before the fourth cycle of nivolumab. The chain recombines TRBV4-2 with TRBJ1-2; TRBD1 might be the D (5 bases). For the CDR3, the DNA is TGTGCCAGCAGCCAGGGCGACAGAACTAACTATGGCTACACCTTC. As protein: CASSQGDRTNYGYTF.